This TCR beta chain was recorded in a study of T cell repertoires in ileal Crohn's disease. TCRdb's copy holds only in-frame clones and misses some; the assay was immunoSEQ multiplex PCR. The repertoire holds thousands of clones, with around three quarters as singletons. A remark on this clone: The antigen is undetermined.

Stated time point: proximal margin of the surgical specimen (macroscopically non-inflamed). Broader study findings: Mucosal expansions were suggested to be mainly CD8 T cells.

The CDR3 is 13 amino acids. The V end lost 4 bases, the J end lost 4 bases, and 10 bases lay between the germline ends. The germline gives CDR1 MNHNS, CDR2 SASEGT. The chain employs TRBV6-1 and TRBJ1-1, with D possibly TRBD1 on 6 matching bases. The sequencing sample was made of ileal tissue. This clonotype originated in an adult with Crohn's disease. The CDR3 nucleotides read TGTGCCAGCAGTGTGGAGGGGGGCACTGAAGCTTTCTTT. It specifies CASSVEGGTEAFF.